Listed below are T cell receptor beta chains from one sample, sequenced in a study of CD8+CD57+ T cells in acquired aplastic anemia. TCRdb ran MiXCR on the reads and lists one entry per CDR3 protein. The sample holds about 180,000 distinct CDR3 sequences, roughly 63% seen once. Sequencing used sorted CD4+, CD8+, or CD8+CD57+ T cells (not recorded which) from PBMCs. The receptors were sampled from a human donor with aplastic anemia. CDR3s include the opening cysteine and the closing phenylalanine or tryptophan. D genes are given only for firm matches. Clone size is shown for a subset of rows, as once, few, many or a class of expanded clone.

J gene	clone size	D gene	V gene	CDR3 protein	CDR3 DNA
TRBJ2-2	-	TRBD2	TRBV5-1	CASSLASTSKPGELFF	TGCGCCAGCAGCTTGGCCTCGACTAGCAAGCCCGGGGAGCTGTTTTTT
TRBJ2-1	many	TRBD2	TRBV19	CASERGGGAYNEQFF	TGTGCCAGTGAGAGAGGCGGGGGGGCCTACAATGAGCAGTTCTTC
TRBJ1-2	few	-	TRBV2	CASSVTGGYTF	TGTGCCAGCAGTGTGACAGGCGGCTACACCTTC
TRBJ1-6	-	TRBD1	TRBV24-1	CATSMGQGPNSPLHF	TGTGCCACCAGCATGGGACAGGGCCCCAATTCACCCCTCCACTTT
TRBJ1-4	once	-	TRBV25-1	CASSATAREKLFF	TGTGCCAGCAGTGCGACAGCTAGGGAAAAACTGTTTTTT
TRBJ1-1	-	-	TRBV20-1	CSARQGLNTEAFF	TGCAGTGCTAGGCAGGGATTGAACACTGAAGCTTTCTTT
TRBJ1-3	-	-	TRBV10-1	CASSPRVAGNTIYF	TGCGCCAGCAGTCCCAGGGTGGCTGGGAACACCATATATTTT
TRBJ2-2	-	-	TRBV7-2	CASSSREVGTGELFF	TGTGCCAGCAGCTCGCGGGAAGTGGGCACCGGGGAGCTGTTTTTT
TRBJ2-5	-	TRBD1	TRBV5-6	CASSLWTGGEQETQYF	TGTGCCAGCAGCCTATGGACAGGGGGTGAACAAGAGACCCAGTACTTC
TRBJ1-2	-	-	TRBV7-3	CASSLGYYGYTF	TGTGCCAGCAGCTTAGGATACTATGGCTACACCTTC
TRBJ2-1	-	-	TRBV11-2	CASSLKWSGMDEQFF	TGTGCCAGCAGCTTGAAGTGGTCAGGGATGGATGAGCAGTTCTTC
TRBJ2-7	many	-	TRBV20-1	CSARERTGTTYEQYF	TGCAGTGCTAGGGAGCGTACAGGGACAACCTACGAGCAGTACTTC
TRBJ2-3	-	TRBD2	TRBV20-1	CSALGLWGGTDTQYF	TGCAGTGCTTTGGGTCTGTGGGGGGGAACAGATACGCAGTATTTT
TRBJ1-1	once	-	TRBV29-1	CSVVGREAFF	TGCAGCGTCGTGGGAAGGGAGGCTTTCTTT
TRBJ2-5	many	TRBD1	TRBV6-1	CASSSTTGGQETQYF	TGTGCCAGCAGTAGTACTACAGGGGGCCAAGAGACCCAGTACTTC
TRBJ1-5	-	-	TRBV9	CASSPSGSNQPQHF	TGTGCCAGCAGCCCCTCCGGTAGCAATCAGCCCCAGCATTTT
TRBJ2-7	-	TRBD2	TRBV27	CATSPGGDSYEQYF	TGTGCCACCTCCCCGGGGGGGGACTCCTACGAGCAGTACTTC
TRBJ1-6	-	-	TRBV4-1	CASSQVRDNSPLHF	TGCGCCAGCAGCCAAGTCAGGGATAATTCACCCCTCCACTTT
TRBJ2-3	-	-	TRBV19	CASSMPVIGVDTQYF	TGTGCCAGTAGTATGCCAGTAATCGGCGTGGATACGCAGTATTTT
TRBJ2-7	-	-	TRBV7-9	CAISESLAGANSYEQYF	TGTGCCATCAGTGAGTCACTGGCCGGGGCCAATTCCTACGAGCAGTACTTC
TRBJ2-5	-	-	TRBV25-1	CASSEPGATQYF	TGTGCCAGCAGTGAGCCCGGGGCGACCCAGTACTTC
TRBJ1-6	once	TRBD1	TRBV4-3	CASSQEGTGSNSPLHF	TGCGCCAGCAGCCAAGAAGGGACAGGGAGTAATTCACCCCTCCACTTT
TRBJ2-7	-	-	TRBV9	CASSAHATDEQYF	TGTGCCAGCAGCGCCCACGCGACAGACGAGCAGTACTTC
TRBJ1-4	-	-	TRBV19	CASKRATTNEKLFF	TGTGCCAGTAAAAGGGCAACAACTAATGAAAAACTGTTTTTT
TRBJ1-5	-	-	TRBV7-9	CASSHSQGRDQPQHF	TGCGCCAGCAGCCATTCACAGGGACGCGATCAGCCCCAGCATTTT
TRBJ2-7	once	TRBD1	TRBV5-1	CASSLAVQGGEQYF	TGCGCCAGCAGCTTGGCTGTACAGGGGGGCGAGCAGTACTTC
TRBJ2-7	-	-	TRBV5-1	CASSLDPQTYEQYF	TGCGCCAGCAGCTTGGACCCCCAGACCTACGAGCAGTACTTC
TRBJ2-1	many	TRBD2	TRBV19	CASGWDYQYNEQFF	TGTGCCAGTGGTTGGGACTACCAGTACAATGAGCAGTTCTTC
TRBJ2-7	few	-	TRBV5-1	CASSLFTDPGEQYF	TGCGCCAGCAGCTTGTTCACAGACCCAGGCGAGCAGTACTTC
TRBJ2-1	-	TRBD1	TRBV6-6	CASRRDSYNEQFF	TGTGCCAGCAGGAGGGACAGCTACAATGAGCAGTTCTTC
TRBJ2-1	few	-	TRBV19	CASSSGTILFESSGVLYYEQFF	TGTGCCAGTAGTTCCGGGACGATCCTATTTGAAAGTTCAGGGGTGTTATATTATGAGCAGTTCTTC
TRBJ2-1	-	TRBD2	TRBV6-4	CASSEVAGVTYNEQFF	TGTGCCAGCAGTGAAGTTGCGGGAGTCACCTACAATGAGCAGTTCTTC
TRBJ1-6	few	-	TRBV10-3	CAISEDSPSPLHF	TGTGCCATCAGTGAGGACAGCCCTTCACCCCTCCACTTT
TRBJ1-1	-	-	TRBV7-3	CASSLKALTNTEAFF	TGTGCCAGCAGCTTAAAGGCCCTGACGAACACTGAAGCTTTCTTT
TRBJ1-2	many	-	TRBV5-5	CASSSSGYRNYGYTF	TGTGCCAGCAGCTCGTCAGGGTACCGGAACTATGGCTACACCTTC
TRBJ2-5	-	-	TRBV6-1	CASSYSEGVETQYF	TGTGCCAGCAGTTACTCTGAGGGTGTCGAGACCCAGTACTTC
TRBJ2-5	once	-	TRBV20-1	CSAPREIGETQYF	TGCAGTGCTCCCCGGGAGATAGGGGAGACCCAGTACTTC
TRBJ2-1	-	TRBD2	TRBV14	CASSERLASEQFF	TGTGCCAGCAGCGAACGACTAGCCAGTGAGCAGTTCTTC
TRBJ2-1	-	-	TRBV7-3	CASSLSSGEQFF	TGTGCCAGCAGCTTAAGCTCGGGTGAGCAGTTCTTC
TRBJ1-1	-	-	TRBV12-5	CASGKQTRAEAFF	TGTGCTAGTGGTAAGCAGACAAGGGCTGAAGCTTTCTTT
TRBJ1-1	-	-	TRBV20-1	CSASNKGRITEAFF	TGCAGTGCTAGTAATAAGGGACGGATCACTGAAGCTTTCTTT
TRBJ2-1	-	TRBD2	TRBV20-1	CSAGTNNEQFF	TGCAGTGCAGGGACTAACAATGAGCAGTTCTTC
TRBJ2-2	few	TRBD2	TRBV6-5	CASSPPVSGVGGELFF	TGTGCCAGCTCACCACCGGTTAGCGGGGTCGGCGGGGAGCTGTTTTTT
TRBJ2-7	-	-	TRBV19	CASSSPASASSYEQYF	TGTGCCAGTAGTTCCCCCGCTAGCGCGAGCTCCTACGAGCAGTACTTC
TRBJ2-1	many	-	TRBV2	CARGTVYYNEQFF	TGTGCCAGAGGGACGGTGTACTACAATGAGCAGTTCTTC
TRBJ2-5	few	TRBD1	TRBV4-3	CASSQDGTGVMETQYF	TGCGCCAGCAGCCAAGATGGGACAGGGGTTATGGAGACCCAGTACTTC
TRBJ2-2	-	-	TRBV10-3	CAISWGDRNTGELFF	TGTGCCATCAGTTGGGGGGACAGAAACACCGGGGAGCTGTTTTTT
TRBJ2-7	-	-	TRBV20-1	CSVSGEYEQYF	TGCAGTGTCTCGGGGGAGTACGAGCAGTACTTC
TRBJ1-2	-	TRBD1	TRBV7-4	CASSPQGQDYGYTF	TGTGCCAGCAGCCCACAGGGACAGGACTATGGCTACACCTTC
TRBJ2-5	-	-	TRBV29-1	CSVRGVQGSTQYF	TGCAGCGTTAGAGGGGTACAGGGATCCACCCAGTACTTC
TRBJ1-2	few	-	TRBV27	CASSLSSQVRRYGYTF	TGTGCCAGCAGTTTATCATCCCAGGTCCGGAGGTATGGCTACACCTTC
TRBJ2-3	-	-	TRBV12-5	CASSLVGGARDTQYF	TGTGCCAGCAGTTTAGTGGGGGGGGCAAGAGATACGCAGTATTTT
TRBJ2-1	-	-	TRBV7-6	CASSLGWGGDEQFF	TGTGCCAGCAGCTTGGGGTGGGGCGGGGATGAGCAGTTCTTC